Listed here are 25 T cell receptor beta chains from one sample, sequenced in a study of blood T cell repertoires in COVID-19. Profiled with immunoSEQ multiplex PCR; TCRdb holds only in-frame clones, not every one. This sample carries about 320,000 clones, roughly 87% of them seen once, and the ten largest clones take around 9.3%. Sequencing was performed on PBMCs or T cells enriched from blood (not recorded which). Every receptor here comes from a young woman who had recovered from COVID-19.

This chain joins TRBV11-2 and TRBJ1-3, with 8 bases aligning to TRBD1. From germline, CDR1 is SGHAT and CDR2 FQNNGV. V dropped 8 bases and J dropped 3; count of bases not matched to a gene: 6. This CDR3 contains 14 residues. The CDR3 sequence is CASGQGFNGNTIYF. The CDR3 DNA follows: TGTGCCAGCGGACAGGGATTTAATGGAAACACCATATATTTT.

This chain joins TRBV7-2 and TRBJ1-6; 8 bases are a match to TRBD1. The CDR3 contains 15 residues. The ends lost 3 bases at V and 9 bases at J; junction bases unmatched: 7. CDR1 SGHTA and CDR2 FQGNSA come from the germline V gene. CDR3 in DNA: TGTGCCAGCAGCTTGGACAGGGTAGCTATTTCACCCCTCCACTTT. Protein product: CASSLDRVAISPLHF.

This chain connects TRBV5-1 to TRBJ1-2, with a tentative D call TRBD1 (6 bases). The germline V and J ends were trimmed by 0 bases and 3 bases, with 12 bases remaining between them. Germline assignment: CDR1 SGHRS and CDR2 YFSETQ. The CDR3 covers 15 residues. This CDR3 is CASSLAVGADYGYTF. As DNA, the CDR3 is TGCGCCAGCAGCTTGGCAGTGGGGGCGGACTATGGCTACACCTTC.

The CDR3 region is CASSQVAGRNEQYF. The CDR3 DNA follows: TGTGCCAGCAGCCAAGTTGCAGGGCGGAACGAGCAGTACTTC. V is TRBV3-1 (or the pseudogene TRBV3-2) and J is TRBJ2-7; D perhaps matches TRBD1 (5 bases). Trimming pared 1 base from V and 5 bases from J, leaving 12 bases between. CDR1 and CDR2 (germline): LGHDT, YNNKEL (reference sequence). The CDR3 runs to 14 residues.

The chain couples TRBV7-6 to TRBJ1-5, with D possibly TRBD1 on 5 matching bases. The CDR3 runs 13 residues. Trimming took 3 bases from V and 2 from J, leaving 5 bases between them. Germline V CDR1 and CDR2: SGHVS, FNYEAQ. CDR3 in DNA: TGTGCCAGCAGCTTCAGGGGCAATCAGCCCCAGCATTTT. This translates into CASSFRGNQPQHF.

The chain couples TRBV7-2 to TRBJ2-1; 7 nucleotides align to TRBD1. Unmatched junction bases numbered 14, after V lost 2 bases and J lost 7 bases. The CDR3 consists of 17 residues. CDR1 and CDR2 (germline): SGHTA, FQGNSA. CDR3: CASSLNPAGTAPNEQFF. CDR3 DNA sequence: TGTGCCAGCAGCTTAAACCCTGCCGGGACAGCCCCAAATGAGCAGTTCTTC.

Only one count was recorded for this clone. The chain joins TRBV6-5 to TRBJ1-1; D remains ambiguous. Trimming cost V 6 bases and J 4 bases, with 12 bases left between them. Germline V gives CDR1 MNHEY, CDR2 SVGAGI. The CDR3 has 13 residues. The CDR3 protein is CASRIPAGTEAFF. The CDR3 nucleotides are TGTGCCAGCAGAATACCTGCGGGCACTGAAGCTTTCTTT.

V and J are TRBV6-2 or TRBV6-3 and TRBJ2-7, with D perhaps TRBD2 (5 bases). This CDR3 is 13 amino acids long. Germline CDR1 is MNHEY and CDR2 is SVGEGT. Between the trimmed V and J ends, which lost 2 bases and 4 bases, there was a span of 9 bases. CDR3 sequence (DNA): TGTGCCAGCAGTTACGCCGGCGGGTACGAGCAGTACTTC. Its translation is CASSYAGGYEQYF.

The gene calls are TRBV12-2 and TRBJ2-7; the DNA was not used to check the table's D call, TRBD2. TRBV12-2 is flagged as a pseudogene. The CDR3 is 17 residues long. Here the CDR3 reads CASRLAPRERESSEQYF. The CDR3 nucleotides read TGTGCAAGTCGCTTAGCGCCTAGGGAGCGGGAGTCTTCCGAGCAGTACTTC.

The chain recombines TRBV27 with TRBJ2-3; possible D gene TRBD2, 6 bases. This CDR3 has 16 residues. The V end lost 3 bases, the J end lost 0 bases, and 13 bases lay between the germline ends. Germline CDR1 is MNHEY and CDR2 is SMNVEV (reference sequence). This chain's CDR3 is CASSFGSGYSTDTQYF. Written as DNA, the CDR3 is TGTGCCAGCAGTTTTGGAAGCGGGTATAGCACAGATACGCAGTATTTT.

The gene calls are TRBV7-9 and TRBJ2-4; TRBD1 is a possible D gene (5 bases). V gave up 1 base and J gave up 3 bases, with 19 bases separating them. Per the germline V gene, CDR1 is SEHNR and CDR2 is FQNEAQ (reference sequence). The CDR3 loop spans 18 amino acids. CDR3 sequence: CASSLVSGSEKDKNIQYF. The CDR3 bases are TGTGCCAGCAGCTTAGTATCAGGGTCTGAGAAGGACAAAAACATTCAGTACTTC.

The V gene is TRBV7-8, the J gene TRBJ1-1; TRBD1 matches 8 bases. CDR1 is SGHVS, CDR2 FQNEAQ, per germline. The CDR3 runs 14 residues. V trimming: 2 bases; J trimming: 7 bases; junction bases outside the gene matches: 6. DNA for the CDR3: TGTGCCAGCAGCTTAAAAGGACAGGGTCTTGAAGCTTTCTTT. Its protein is CASSLKGQGLEAFF.

V usage is TRBV3-1 (or the pseudogene TRBV3-2) and J usage is TRBJ1-1, with 12 bases aligning to TRBD1. Unmatched junction bases numbered 8, after V lost 5 bases and J lost 4 bases. Per germline, CDR1 LGHDT and CDR2 YNNKEL (reference sequence). This CDR3 is built from 16 residues. DNA for the CDR3: TGTGCCAGCAGCAGTTGGGACAGGGGGCTCGGCACTGAAGCTTTCTTT. Its protein is CASSSWDRGLGTEAFF.

The chain has TRBV29-1 and TRBJ1-3; D unclear. There are 13 residues in the CDR3. Germline loops: CDR1 SQVTM, CDR2 ANQGSEA. Trimming took off 4 bases at V and 0 bases at J, with 7 bases between the two ends. CDR3 sequence reads: CSVGVSSGNTIYF. The CDR3 coding sequence is TGCAGCGTTGGAGTGAGCTCTGGAAACACCATATATTTT. Complete variable domain (other parts from reference TRBV29-1 and TRBJ1-3): SAVISQKPSRDICQRGTSLTIQCQVDSQVTMMFWYRQQPGQSLTLIATANQGSEATYESGFVIDKFPISRPNLTFSTLTVSNMSPEDSSIYLCSVGVSSGNTIYFGEGSWLTVV.

This sequence joins TRBV7-2 and TRBJ2-3; 12 bases map to TRBD2. Germline V gene data show CDR1 as SGHTA and CDR2 as FQGNSA. There are 18 residues in the CDR3. With V trimmed by 5 bases and J by 5 bases, 14 bases remained unmatched. As DNA, the CDR3 is TGTGCCAGCAGCCCCCGGACTAGCGGGGCCGGGTGGGAAGATACGCAGTATTTT. It encodes CASSPRTSGAGWEDTQYF.

The rearrangement joins TRBV27 to TRBJ2-7, with TRBD2 identical over 8 bases. Trimming cost V 3 bases and J 7 bases; bases outside gene matches: 11. CDR3 length: 15 amino acids. Germline CDR1 is MNHEY and CDR2 is SMNVEV (reference sequence). CDR3 sequence: CASSLDSGGPGEQYF. CDR3 nucleotides: TGTGCCAGCAGTTTGGACTCGGGAGGGCCGGGGGAGCAGTACTTC.

This chain joins TRBV19 and TRBJ1-4, with 7 bases identical to TRBD1. CDR3 size: 15 residues. The germline gives CDR1 LNHDA, CDR2 SQIVND (reference sequence). V was clipped by 6 bases and J by 6 bases; unmatched bases: 10. CDR3 in amino acids: CASSSTGTAYEKLFF. The DNA of the CDR3 is TGTGCCAGTAGCTCGACCGGGACAGCTTATGAAAAACTGTTTTTT.

This clone was seen once. As DNA, the CDR3 is TGCGCCAGCAGCGAGGACAGCTACTCCTACGAGCAGTACTTC. Its translation: CASSEDSYSYEQYF. The chain has TRBV5-1 and TRBJ2-7; tentatively, D is TRBD1 (6 bases). Germline assignment: CDR1 SGHRS and CDR2 YFSETQ. The length of the CDR3 is 14 residues. V gave up 4 bases and J gave up 0 bases, with 11 bases separating them. The full variable domain, rest sourced from reference TRBV5-1 and TRBJ2-7, is KAGVTQTPRYLIKTRGQQVTLSCSPISGHRSVSWYQQTPGQGLQFLFEYFSETQRNKGNFPGRFSGRQFSNSRSEMNVSTLELGDSALYLCASSEDSYSYEQYFGPGTRLTVT.

The CDR3 DNA reads TGTGCCTGGAGTCGGACTAGCAACAAAACGTACAATGAGCAGTTCTTC. This translates into CAWSRTSNKTYNEQFF. The chain combines TRBV30 with TRBJ2-1; 8 bases fit TRBD2. J was trimmed by 4 bases and V by 2 bases; bases with no gene match: 10. The CDR3 length is 16 residues. Per germline, CDR1 GTSNPN and CDR2 SVGIG (reference sequence).

This clone was detected a few times. The J gene is TRBJ1-2, the V gene TRBV9; no reliable D call. CDR1 is SGDLS, CDR2 YYNGEE, per germline. The V end was cut by 0 bases, the J end by 2 bases, with 14 bases between. The CDR3 contains 16 residues. This CDR3 reads CASSVASVGLNYGYTF. The CDR3 DNA sequence: TGTGCCAGCAGCGTAGCCAGCGTCGGCCTCAACTATGGCTACACCTTC.

The chain is built from TRBV15 and TRBJ2-7, with D possibly TRBD2 on 5 matching bases. The V end was cut by 0 bases, the J end by 1 base, with 10 bases between. Germline V CDR1 and CDR2: LNHNV, YYDKDF (reference sequence). This CDR3 contains 15 residues. The CDR3 spells CATSREASRSYEQYF. In DNA, the CDR3 is TGTGCCACCAGCAGAGAGGCTAGCCGTTCCTACGAGCAGTACTTC.

This chain connects TRBV10-3 to TRBJ2-1, with a weak D call TRBD1 (6 bases). Germline assignment: CDR1 ENHRY and CDR2 SYGVKD. V was cut by 8 bases and J by 5 bases, with 13 bases left in between. This CDR3 spans 13 amino acids. The CDR3 DNA follows: TGTGCCATCGCCAGGGGTAGTGACAATGAGCAGTTCTTC. The encoded protein is CAIARGSDNEQFF.

Notes on this clone: Other DNA sequences in this specimen translate into the identical CDR3. J is TRBJ1-6 and V is TRBV30; D gene ambiguous. The germline V gene encodes CDR1 GTSNPN and CDR2 SVGIG (reference sequence). The CDR3 contains 13 residues. V was pared by 2 bases and J by 3 bases, with 5 bases between. The CDR3 nucleotides read TGTGCCTGGAGTCGGGACTATAATTCACCCCTCCACTTT. It is translated as CAWSRDYNSPLHF.

The chain has TRBV7-9 and TRBJ2-1, with 8 bases fitting TRBD2. After removal of 5 bases from V and 7 bases from J, the junction contained 13 bases not matched to a gene. Germline CDR1 is SEHNR and CDR2 is FQNEAQ (reference sequence). The CDR3 totals 16 residues. The CDR3 DNA reads as TGTGCCAGCAGCCCACCACGGGGGGGGATGAGGAATGAGCAGTTCTTC. This translates into CASSPPRGGMRNEQFF. The full variable domain, in which reference TRBV7-9 and TRBJ2-1 provide the parts outside the CDR3, is DTGVSQNPRHKITKRGQNVTFRCDPISEHNRLYWYRQTLGQGPEFLTYFQNEAQLEKSRLLSDRFSAERPKGSFSTLEIQRTEQGDSAMYLCASSPPRGGMRNEQFFGPGTRLTVL.

This chain connects TRBV23-1 to TRBJ2-7; the D gene is possibly TRBD1 (5 bases). TRBV23-1 is treated as an ORF (open reading frame) with a function not yet certain. Trimming took off 1 base at V and 6 bases at J, with 16 bases between the two ends. The CDR3 has 15 amino acids. In nucleotides, the CDR3 is TGCGCCAGCAGTCAATTGGCAGGGTGGTGCGGCGAGCAGTACTTC. Its protein is CASSQLAGWCGEQYF.